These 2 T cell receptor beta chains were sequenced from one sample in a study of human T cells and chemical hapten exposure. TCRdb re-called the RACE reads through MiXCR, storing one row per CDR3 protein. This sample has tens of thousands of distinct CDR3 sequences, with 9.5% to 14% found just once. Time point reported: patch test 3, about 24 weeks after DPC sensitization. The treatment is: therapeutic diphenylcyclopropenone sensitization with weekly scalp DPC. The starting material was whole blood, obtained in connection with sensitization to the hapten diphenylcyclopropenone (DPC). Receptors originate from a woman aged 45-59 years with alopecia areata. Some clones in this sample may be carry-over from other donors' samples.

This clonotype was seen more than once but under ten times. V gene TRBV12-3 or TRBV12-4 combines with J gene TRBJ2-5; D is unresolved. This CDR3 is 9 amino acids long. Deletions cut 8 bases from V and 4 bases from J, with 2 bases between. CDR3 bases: TGTGCCAGCGGAGAGACCCAGTACTTC. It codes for CASGETQYF.

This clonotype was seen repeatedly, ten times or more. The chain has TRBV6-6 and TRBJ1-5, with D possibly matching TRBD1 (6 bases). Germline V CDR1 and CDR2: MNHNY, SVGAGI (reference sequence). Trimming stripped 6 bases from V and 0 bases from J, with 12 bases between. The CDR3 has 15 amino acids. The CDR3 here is CASRKGGTSNQPQHF. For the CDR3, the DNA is TGTGCCAGCAGAAAAGGGGGTACTAGCAATCAGCCCCAGCATTTT.